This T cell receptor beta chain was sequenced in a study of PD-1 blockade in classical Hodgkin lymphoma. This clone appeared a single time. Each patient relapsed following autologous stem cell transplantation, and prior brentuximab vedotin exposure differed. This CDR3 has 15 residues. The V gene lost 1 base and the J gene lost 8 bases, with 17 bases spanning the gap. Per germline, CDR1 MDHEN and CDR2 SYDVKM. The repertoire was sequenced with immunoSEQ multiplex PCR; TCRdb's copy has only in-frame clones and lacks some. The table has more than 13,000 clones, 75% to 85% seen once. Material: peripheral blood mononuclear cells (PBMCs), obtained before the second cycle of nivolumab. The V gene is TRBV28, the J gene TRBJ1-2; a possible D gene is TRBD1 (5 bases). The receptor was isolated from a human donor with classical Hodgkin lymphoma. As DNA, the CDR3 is TGTGCCAGCAGTTTATTTCAGGGAGCCCTCGGGGGCTACACCTTC. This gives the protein CASSLFQGALGGYTF.